These T cell receptor beta chains were read from a single sample in a study of blood T cell repertoires in COVID-19. Generated by immunoSEQ multiplex PCR, the TCRdb table keeps only in-frame clones and is missing some. Of some 100,000 clones in the sample, roughly nine tenths were seen once. The sequenced sample was peripheral blood. The origin of the receptors is a man in his 60s with acute or convalescent COVID-19. CDR3s include the opening cysteine and the closing phenylalanine or tryptophan. The D gene is left open where the match is weak. Size is omitted from some rows. Given values are once, few, many or a class for expanded clones.

CDR3,DNA,D,size,J,V
CATSYGGSYNEQFF,TGTGCCACCAGCTACGGGGGATCCTACAATGAGCAGTTCTTC,-,-,TRBJ2-1,TRBV15
CASSYSPRLNTGELFF,TGTGCCAGCAGTTACTCACCTAGGTTGAACACCGGGGAGCTGTTTTTT,-,-,TRBJ2-2,TRBV6-6
CASSTRKREAREQYF,TGTGCCAGCAGCACCCGAAAGCGGGAGGCCCGGGAGCAGTACTTC,TRBD2,-,TRBJ2-7,TRBV11-2
CASSDDVGGGYTF,TGTGCCAGCAGTGATGATGTCGGAGGAGGCTACACCTTC,-,-,TRBJ1-2,TRBV2
CASSVNRDTEAFF,TGTGCCAGTAGTGTAAATCGGGACACTGAAGCTTTCTTT,-,once,TRBJ1-1,TRBV19
CASRDRGGSYGYTF,TGTGCCAGCAGGGACCGGGGGGGGTCGTATGGCTACACCTTC,-,once,TRBJ1-2,TRBV27
CASGHYEQFF,TGTGCCAGTGGACATTATGAGCAGTTCTTC,-,once,TRBJ2-1,TRBV19
CASSRLTGISYEQYF,TGCGCCAGCAGCCGACTGACAGGGATCTCCTACGAGCAGTACTTC,TRBD1,-,TRBJ2-7,TRBV5-1
CASSRNRGANQPQHF,TGTGCCAGTAGCCGAAACAGGGGCGCAAATCAGCCCCAGCATTTT,TRBD1,-,TRBJ1-5,TRBV19
CASSNQGSTEAFF,TGTGCCAGTAGTAACCAGGGTAGCACTGAAGCTTTCTTT,-,-,TRBJ1-1,TRBV19
CASSMDTDPGGSPLHF,TGTGCCAGTAGTATGGATACGGACCCAGGGGGTTCACCCCTCCACTTT,TRBD1,-,TRBJ1-6,TRBV19
CASSLGLAGGLVAGELFF,TGCGCCAGCAGCCTGGGACTAGCGGGAGGCCTGGTCGCCGGGGAGCTGTTTTTT,TRBD2,-,TRBJ2-2,TRBV5-1
CASSPAGDAQPQHF,TGTGCCAGCAGTCCCGCGGGGGACGCTCAGCCCCAGCATTTT,-,few,TRBJ1-5,TRBV27
CASSSTGTGGQETQYF,TGCGCCAGCAGCTCGACCGGGACAGGGGGCCAAGAGACCCAGTACTTC,TRBD1,-,TRBJ2-5,TRBV5-1
CAWTGRRNGELFF,TGTGCCTGGACTGGTAGGAGAAACGGGGAGCTGTTTTTT,-,-,TRBJ2-2,TRBV30
CAGSYGTSGSYNEQFF,TGTGCCGGATCGTACGGGACTAGCGGCTCCTACAATGAGCAGTTCTTC,TRBD2,-,TRBJ2-1,TRBV28
CAWSLTGGPNTEAFF,TGTGCCTGGAGTTTGACAGGGGGTCCGAACACTGAAGCTTTCTTT,TRBD1,-,TRBJ1-1,TRBV30
CASSEGLAGGQNEQFF,TGTGCCAGCAGCGAAGGACTAGCGGGAGGGCAGAATGAGCAGTTCTTC,TRBD2,-,TRBJ2-1,TRBV3-1/TRBV3-2
CASSLGPYRGGNTEAFF,TGTGCCAGCAGTTTGGGACCTTACAGGGGCGGGAACACTGAAGCTTTCTTT,TRBD1,-,TRBJ1-1,TRBV6-2/TRBV6-3
CASSLRGTGNTIYF,TGTGCCAGCAGCCTTCGAGGAACCGGAAACACCATATATTTT,-,-,TRBJ1-3,TRBV6-2/TRBV6-3
CASSLAGGGRQEFF,TGTGCCAGCAGCCTAGCAGGGGGAGGACGGCAGGAGTTTTTT,TRBD1,-,TRBJ1-4,TRBV5-5
CASSAGPNTQYF,TGTGCCAGCTCCGCGGGGCCAAATACGCAGTATTTT,-,-,TRBJ2-3,TRBV2
CASSLSTDNSPLHF,TGTGCCAGCAGCCTCTCGACAGATAATTCACCCCTCCACTTT,-,-,TRBJ1-6,TRBV5-4
CASSSSNLIDEQFF,TGTGCCAGCAGTTCTAGTAATCTTATCGATGAGCAGTTCTTC,-,-,TRBJ2-1,TRBV6-5
CATSDNSASHERFF,TGTGCCACCAGTGATAACTCCGCGTCCCATGAGCGGTTCTTC,-,-,TRBJ2-1,TRBV24-1
CASNAGGTDTQYF,TGTGCCAGCAACGCAGGGGGCACAGATACGCAGTATTTT,-,-,TRBJ2-3,TRBV28
CASSLRDIQGEQYF,TGCGCCAGCAGCCTCCGAGACATTCAGGGAGAGCAGTACTTC,-,-,TRBJ2-7,TRBV5-1
CASSLPGVGYTF,TGTGCCAGCAGTTTACCAGGGGTAGGCTACACCTTC,-,-,TRBJ1-2,TRBV12-3/TRBV12-4
CASSRTGSYGYTF,TGTGCCAGCAGTCGAACAGGGAGCTATGGCTACACCTTC,-,-,TRBJ1-2,TRBV28
CASSRSDRGFSTDTQYF,TGTGCCAGTAGTCGTTCCGACAGGGGGTTTAGCACAGATACGCAGTATTTT,TRBD1,once,TRBJ2-3,TRBV19
CASRGTSGRTQYF,TGCGCCAGCAGAGGGACTAGCGGGAGGACGCAGTATTTT,TRBD2,-,TRBJ2-3,TRBV4-1
CASSQGTRFGSNEQFF,TGTGCCAGCAGCCAAGGGACTAGATTTGGGTCCAATGAGCAGTTCTTC,TRBD2,-,TRBJ2-1,TRBV4-2
CASSRRGRTYNSPLHF,TGCGCCAGCAGTCGAAGAGGAAGAACCTATAATTCACCCCTCCACTTT,-,few,TRBJ1-6,TRBV23-1
CASSLRSETQYF,TGTGCCAGCAGTTTGAGGTCGGAGACCCAGTACTTC,-,few,TRBJ2-5,TRBV28
CALRSGNTIYF,TGTGCCTTGCGCTCCGGAAACACCATATATTTT,-,-,TRBJ1-3,TRBV30
CASSRTAYEQYF,TGTGCCAGCAGCCGGACAGCCTACGAGCAGTACTTC,-,-,TRBJ2-7,TRBV7-9
CASSLQGLANTEAFF,TGTGCCAGCAGCTTACAGGGCCTGGCGAACACTGAAGCTTTCTTT,-,-,TRBJ1-1,TRBV11-3
CASGRGRASVNEKLFF,TGTGCCAGCGGGAGGGGCAGGGCGAGTGTTAATGAAAAACTGTTTTTT,-,once,TRBJ1-4,TRBV2
CASRITGTATEKLFF,TGTGCCAGTAGAATAACCGGGACAGCTACGGAAAAACTGTTTTTT,TRBD1,-,TRBJ1-4,TRBV19
CASSLGPVNTEAFF,TGTGCCAGCAGCTTGGGGCCAGTGAACACTGAAGCTTTCTTT,-,-,TRBJ1-1,TRBV5-6
CATSDGGSGPQHF,TGTGCCACCAGTGATGGGGGTAGCGGGCCCCAGCATTTT,-,-,TRBJ1-5,TRBV24-1
CASSPREGYTEAFF,TGTGCCAGCAGCCCGAGGGAGGGCTACACTGAAGCTTTCTTT,-,-,TRBJ1-1,TRBV7-9
CASSEAGGNEQFF,TGTGCCAGCAGTGAAGCGGGAGGGAATGAGCAGTTCTTC,TRBD2,-,TRBJ2-1,TRBV6-1
CASSWTENTEAFF,TGTGCCAGCAGTTGGACAGAGAACACTGAAGCTTTCTTT,-,few,TRBJ1-1,TRBV12-3/TRBV12-4
CASSSPGGYEQYF,TGTGCCAGCAGCTCTCCCGGGGGCTACGAGCAGTACTTC,-,once,TRBJ2-7,TRBV5-4
CASSYIGAQETQYF,TGTGCCAGCAGCTACATAGGGGCTCAAGAGACCCAGTACTTC,-,-,TRBJ2-5,TRBV7-9